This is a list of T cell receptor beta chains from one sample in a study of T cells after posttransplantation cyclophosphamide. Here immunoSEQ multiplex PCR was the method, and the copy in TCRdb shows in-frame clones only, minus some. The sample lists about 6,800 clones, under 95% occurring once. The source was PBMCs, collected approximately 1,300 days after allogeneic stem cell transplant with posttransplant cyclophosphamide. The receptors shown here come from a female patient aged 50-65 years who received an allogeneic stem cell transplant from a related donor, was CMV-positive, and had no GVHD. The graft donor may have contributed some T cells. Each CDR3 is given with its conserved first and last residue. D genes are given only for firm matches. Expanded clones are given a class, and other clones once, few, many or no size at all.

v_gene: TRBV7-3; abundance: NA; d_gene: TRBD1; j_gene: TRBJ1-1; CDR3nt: TGTGCCAGCAGCTTGAGTGCAGGGGGCGAGGGTACTGAAGCTTTCTTT; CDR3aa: CASSLSAGGEGTEAFF
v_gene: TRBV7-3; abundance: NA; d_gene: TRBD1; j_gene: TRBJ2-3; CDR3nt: TGTGCCAGCAGCCTGGGGCAGGGGGCGCAGTATTTT; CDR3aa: CASSLGQGAQYF
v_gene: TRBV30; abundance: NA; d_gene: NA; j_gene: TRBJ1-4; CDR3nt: TGTGCCTGGAGTGGGGGGGGAAAACTGTTTTTT; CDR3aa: CAWSGGGKLFF
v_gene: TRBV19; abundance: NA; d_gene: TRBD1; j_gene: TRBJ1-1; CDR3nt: TGTGCCAGTCGGGACAGGGGTAATACTGAAGCTTTCTTT; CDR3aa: CASRDRGNTEAFF
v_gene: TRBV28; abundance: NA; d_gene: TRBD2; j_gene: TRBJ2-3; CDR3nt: TGTGCCAGCAGATTGGCGGGGTTACCGGGACTAGCGGGAGAGGGTGCCCCCACAGATACGCAGTATTTT; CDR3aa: CASRLAGLPGLAGEGAPTDTQYF
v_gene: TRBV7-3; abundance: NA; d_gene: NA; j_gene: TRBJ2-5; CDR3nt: TGTGCCAGCAGCTCTTTGGGGGGATCCGAGACCCAGTACTTC; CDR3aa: CASSSLGGSETQYF
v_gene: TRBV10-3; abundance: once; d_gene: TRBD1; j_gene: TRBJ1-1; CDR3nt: TGTGCCATCATTGGGACAGGGAACACTGAAGCTTTCTTT; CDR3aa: CAIIGTGNTEAFF
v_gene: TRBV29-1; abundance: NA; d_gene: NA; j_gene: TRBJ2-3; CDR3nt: TGCAGCGTTACCCCACAGGGTTCAGATACGCAGTATTTT; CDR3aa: CSVTPQGSDTQYF
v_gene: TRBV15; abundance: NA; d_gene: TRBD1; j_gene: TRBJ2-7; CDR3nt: TGTGCCACCAGCAGAGATCGTGAAGGGACAGGGGCCTACGAGCAGTACTTC; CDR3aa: CATSRDREGTGAYEQYF
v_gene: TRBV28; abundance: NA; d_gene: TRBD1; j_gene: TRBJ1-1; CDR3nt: TGTGCCAGCAGTCTCAGGACAGGGGGATTTGCTGAAGCTTTCTTT; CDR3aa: CASSLRTGGFAEAFF
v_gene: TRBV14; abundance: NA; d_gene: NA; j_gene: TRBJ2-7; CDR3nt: TGTGCCAGCAGCCTGCCCCTTAGCTACGAGCAGTACTTC; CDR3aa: CASSLPLSYEQYF
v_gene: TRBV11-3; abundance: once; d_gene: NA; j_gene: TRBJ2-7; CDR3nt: TGTGCCAGCAGCACAGCTAGTCCCTCGGGAGAGCAGTACTTC; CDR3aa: CASSTASPSGEQYF
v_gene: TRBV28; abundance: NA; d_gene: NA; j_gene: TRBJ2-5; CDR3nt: TGTGCCAGCACAGGTCAGGGTGACCAAGAGACCCAGTACTTC; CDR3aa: CASTGQGDQETQYF
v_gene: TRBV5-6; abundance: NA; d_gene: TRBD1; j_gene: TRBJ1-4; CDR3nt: TGTGCCAGCAGCTTACAGGGGGTTGAAAAACTGTTTTTT; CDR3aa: CASSLQGVEKLFF
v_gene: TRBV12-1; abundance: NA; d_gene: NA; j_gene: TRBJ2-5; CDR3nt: TGTGCCAGCAGCCTCCCCGGACTAGCGGGAGAGACCCAGTACTTC; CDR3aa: CASSLPGLAGETQYF
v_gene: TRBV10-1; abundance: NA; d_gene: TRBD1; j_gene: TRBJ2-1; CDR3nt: TGCGCCAGCAGTGAGGGGACAGGGATATCCTACAATGAGCAGTTCTTC; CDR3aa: CASSEGTGISYNEQFF
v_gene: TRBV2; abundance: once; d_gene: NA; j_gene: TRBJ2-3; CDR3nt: TGTGCCAGCAGGGCCTGGGTGGTAGCAGATAACACAGATACGCAGTATTTT; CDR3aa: CASRAWVVADNTDTQYF
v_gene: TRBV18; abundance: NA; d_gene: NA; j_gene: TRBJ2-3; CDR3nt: TGTGCCAGCTCCCGTGACGGGGGTCGGGCAGATACGCAGTATTTT; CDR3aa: CASSRDGGRADTQYF
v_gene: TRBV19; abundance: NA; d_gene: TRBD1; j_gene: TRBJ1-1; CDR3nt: TGTGCCAGTAGTGACAGGGGACGAAACACTGAAGCTTTCTTT; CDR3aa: CASSDRGRNTEAFF
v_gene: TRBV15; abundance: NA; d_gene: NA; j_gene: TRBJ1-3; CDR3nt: TGTGCCACCAGCAGAGGCGCTGGAAACACCATATATTTT; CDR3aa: CATSRGAGNTIYF
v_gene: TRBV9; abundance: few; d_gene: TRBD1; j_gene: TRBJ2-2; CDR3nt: TGTGCCAGCAAGGCAGGGGGCAGAACCGGGGAGCTGTTTTTT; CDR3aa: CASKAGGRTGELFF
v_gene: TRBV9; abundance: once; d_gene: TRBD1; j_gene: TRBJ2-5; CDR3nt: TGTGCCAGCAGCGTACCCGGGACAGGGATTCAAGAGACCCAGTACTTC; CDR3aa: CASSVPGTGIQETQYF
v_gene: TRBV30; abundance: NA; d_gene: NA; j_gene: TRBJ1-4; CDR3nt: TGTGCCTGGAGCGCGGACAGCTATAATGAAAAACTGTTTTTT; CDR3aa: CAWSADSYNEKLFF
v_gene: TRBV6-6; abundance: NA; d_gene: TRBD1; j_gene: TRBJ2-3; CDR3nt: TGTGCCAGCAGACCCACGGACAGGGGGGTTGGAGATACGCAGTATTTT; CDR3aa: CASRPTDRGVGDTQYF
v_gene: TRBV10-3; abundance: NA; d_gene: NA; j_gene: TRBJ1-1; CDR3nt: TGTGCCATCAGATCCGACACAGGTGTGAACACTGAAGCTTTCTTT; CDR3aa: CAIRSDTGVNTEAFF
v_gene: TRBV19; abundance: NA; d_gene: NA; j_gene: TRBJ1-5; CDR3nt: TGTGCCAGTAGTAAACAGCATAGCAATCAGCCCCAGCATTTT; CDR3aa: CASSKQHSNQPQHF
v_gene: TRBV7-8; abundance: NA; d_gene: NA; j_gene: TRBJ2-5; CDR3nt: TGTGCCAGCAGCTTGTCGCGTTGGCAAGAGACCCAGTACTTC; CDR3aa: CASSLSRWQETQYF
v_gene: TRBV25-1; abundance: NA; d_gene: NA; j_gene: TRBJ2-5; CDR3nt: TGTGCCAGCTTGGACTCCGTGTACCAAGAGACCCAGTACTTC; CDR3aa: CASLDSVYQETQYF
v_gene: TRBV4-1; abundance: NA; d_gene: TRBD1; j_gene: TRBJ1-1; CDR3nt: TGCGCCAGCAGGCAATACCGGGGACAGGGTGACTCTGAAGCTTTCTTT; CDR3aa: CASRQYRGQGDSEAFF
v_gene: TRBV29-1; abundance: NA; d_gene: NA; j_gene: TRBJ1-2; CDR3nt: TGCAGCGTTAACAGGGTTGGCTACACCTTC; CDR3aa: CSVNRVGYTF
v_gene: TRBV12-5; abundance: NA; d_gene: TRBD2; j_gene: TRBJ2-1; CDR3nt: TGTGCTAGTGGTTCTTCCGGGACTAGCGGGAGTGGGGAACAGTTCTTC; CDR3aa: CASGSSGTSGSGEQFF
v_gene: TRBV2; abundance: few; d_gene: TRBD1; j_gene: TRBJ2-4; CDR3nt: TGTGCCAGCAGTGAAGGGACAGGTGAAAACATTCAGTACTTC; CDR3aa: CASSEGTGENIQYF
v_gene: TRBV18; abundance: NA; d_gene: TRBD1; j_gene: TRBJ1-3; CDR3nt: TGTGCCAGCTCACCATTCGGGACAGGGGCCGACTCTGGAAACACCATATATTTT; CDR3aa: CASSPFGTGADSGNTIYF